This TCR beta chain appears in the sequencing data of a study of T-cell reconstitution after alpha-beta-depleted transplantation in children. Researchers prepared the TCRbeta library using unique molecular identifiers, the study reports. TCRdb reanalysed the PCR reads using MiXCR and keeps one entry per CDR3 protein. The sample lists a few hundred thousand distinct CDR3 sequences; roughly 13% were seen once. Study findings and constraints: Surviving recipient T cells and thymic progenitors accounted for the high day-60 TCRbeta diversity observed in some patients. A year had passed since transplant, and T-cell counts and diversity by then came mostly from newly produced T cells. After transplant, at about two months, alpha-beta T cells were reportedly derived from several hundred expanded graft clones.

This clonotype was detected ten times or more. Its antigen is unknown. Trimming removed 5 bases from V and 9 bases from J, with 14 bases in between. Germline CDR1 DFQATT, CDR2 SNEGSKA (reference sequence). The CDR3 consists of 12 residues. V is TRBV20-1 and J is TRBJ2-1; TRBD2 is a possible D gene (6 bases). The sample consisted of PBMCs, mostly from graft donor cells, taken 360 days after TCRalphabeta/CD19-depleted stem cell transplant. The sequence derives from a male patient younger than 18 who had a stem cell transplant for acute myeloid leukemia, so the T cells may come from the graft donor. The CDR3 DNA reads as TGCAGTGCTCCGCGGGAAGTGGTTGAGCAGTTCTTC. The encoded protein is CSAPREVVEQFF.